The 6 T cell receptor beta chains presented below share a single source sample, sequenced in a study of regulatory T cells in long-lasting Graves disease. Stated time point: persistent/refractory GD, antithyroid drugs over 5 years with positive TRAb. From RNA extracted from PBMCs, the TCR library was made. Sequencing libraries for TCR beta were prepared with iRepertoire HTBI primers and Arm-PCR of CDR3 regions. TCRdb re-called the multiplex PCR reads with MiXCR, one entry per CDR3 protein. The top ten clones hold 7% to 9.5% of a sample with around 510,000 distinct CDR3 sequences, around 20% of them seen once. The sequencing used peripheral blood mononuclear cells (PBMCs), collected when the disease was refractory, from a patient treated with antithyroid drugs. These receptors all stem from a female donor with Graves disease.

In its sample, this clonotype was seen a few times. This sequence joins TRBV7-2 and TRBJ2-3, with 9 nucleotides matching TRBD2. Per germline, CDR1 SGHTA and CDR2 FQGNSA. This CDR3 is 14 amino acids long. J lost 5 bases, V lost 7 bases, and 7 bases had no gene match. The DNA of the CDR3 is TGTGCCAGCACCCTAGCGGGGACTCGAGATACGCAGTATTTT. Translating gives CASTLAGTRDTQYF.

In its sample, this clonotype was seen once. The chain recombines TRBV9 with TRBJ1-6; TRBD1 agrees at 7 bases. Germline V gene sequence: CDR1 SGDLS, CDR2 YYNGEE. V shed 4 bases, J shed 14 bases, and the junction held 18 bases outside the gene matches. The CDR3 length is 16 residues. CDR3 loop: CASSPGTVGKLGALHF. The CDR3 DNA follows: TGTGCCAGCAGCCCCGGGACAGTGGGAAAATTGGGTGCCCTCCACTTT.

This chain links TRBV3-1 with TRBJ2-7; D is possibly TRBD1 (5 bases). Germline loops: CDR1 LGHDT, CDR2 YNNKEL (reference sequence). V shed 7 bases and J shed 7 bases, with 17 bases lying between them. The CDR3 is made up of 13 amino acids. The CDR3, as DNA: TGTGCCAGCACAGGGCCCAACACCGGGGAGCAGTACTTC. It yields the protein CASTGPNTGEQYF.

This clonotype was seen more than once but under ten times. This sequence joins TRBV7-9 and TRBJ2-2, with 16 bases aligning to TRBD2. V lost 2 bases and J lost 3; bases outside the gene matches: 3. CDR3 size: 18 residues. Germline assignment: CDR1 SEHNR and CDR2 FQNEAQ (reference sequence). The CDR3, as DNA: TGTGCCAGCAGCTTATCGGGACTAGCGGGAGGGGACACCGGGGAGCTGTTTTTT. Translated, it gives CASSLSGLAGGDTGELFF.

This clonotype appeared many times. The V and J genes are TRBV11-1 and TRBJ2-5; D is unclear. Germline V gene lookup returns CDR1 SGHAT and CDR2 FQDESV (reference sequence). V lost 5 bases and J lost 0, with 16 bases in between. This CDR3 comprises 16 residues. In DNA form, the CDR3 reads TGTGCCAGCAGCCCTACGGGCGCAGGCTACCAAGAGACCCAGTACTTC. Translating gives CASSPTGAGYQETQYF.

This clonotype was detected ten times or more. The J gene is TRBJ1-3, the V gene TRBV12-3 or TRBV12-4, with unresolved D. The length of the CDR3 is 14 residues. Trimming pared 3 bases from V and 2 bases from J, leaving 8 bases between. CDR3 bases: TGTGCCAGCAGTTTTAATGGGGCTGGAAACACCATATATTTT. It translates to CASSFNGAGNTIYF.